Below are 17 T cell receptor beta chains sequenced from a single sample in a study of cytomegalovirus exposure and HLA in healthy donors. Produced via immunoSEQ multiplex PCR; TCRdb's table is partial and in-frame only. The sample has under 140,000 clones; around 90% are singletons. The specimen was PBMCs. The receptors stem from a young woman in good health and CMV-seronegative.

The V and J genes are TRBV4-3 and TRBJ2-3, with 7 bases lining up with TRBD2. V lost 2 bases to trimming and J lost 3 bases; unmatched junction nucleotides: 5. The germline gives CDR1 LGHNA, CDR2 YSLEER. This CDR3 has 15 amino acids. Written as DNA, the CDR3 is TGCGCCAGCAGCCAACTGGGTAGCGGGACAGATACGCAGTATTTT. Translation: CASSQLGSGTDTQYF.

CDR3 protein: CAISGGSLTSAENIQYF. The CDR3 nucleotides are TGTGCCATCAGTGGAGGCAGCCTCACTTCGGCGGAAAACATTCAGTACTTC. The V gene is TRBV10-3, the J gene TRBJ2-4; D is undetermined. There are 17 residues in the CDR3. Germline V gene lookup returns CDR1 ENHRY and CDR2 SYGVKD. V was trimmed by 4 bases and J by 5 bases, leaving 21 bases between them.

As to this clone: At one of its ends the junction is not consistent with the germline gene, which may arise from a read error. The J gene is TRBJ2-7, the V gene TRBV29-1, with D possibly being TRBD1 (5 bases). The CDR3 runs to 14 residues. Germline V gene lookup returns CDR1 SQVTM and CDR2 ANQGSEA. CDR3 residues: CSVKDRDSPYEQYF. As DNA, the CDR3 is TGCAGCGTTAAAGATAGAGACAGCCCCTACGAGCAGTACTTC.

The chain employs TRBV19 and TRBJ2-7; D is unresolved. Between the trimmed V and J ends, which lost 1 base and 0 bases, there was a span of 7 bases. The germline V gene has CDR1 LNHDA and CDR2 SQIVND (reference sequence). The CDR3 is made up of 14 amino acids. CDR3 sequence (DNA): TGTGCCAGTAGTATAGGCCGGGTCTCCTACGAGCAGTACTTC. This codes for CASSIGRVSYEQYF.

The CDR3 protein is CASSLASGTRGEQFF. CDR3 bases: TGCGCCAGCAGCCTTGCGTCCGGGACTAGAGGTGAGCAGTTCTTC. The J gene is TRBJ2-1, the V gene TRBV4-3; 8 bases agree with TRBD2. Unmatched junction bases numbered 11, after V lost 4 bases and J lost 9 bases. Germline assignment: CDR1 LGHNA and CDR2 YSLEER. The CDR3 sequence is 15 residues long.

The chain has TRBV6-5 and TRBJ1-1; D call uncertain. The length of the CDR3 is 13 residues. CDR1 is MNHEY and CDR2 is SVGAGI in the germline V gene. Between the trimmed V and J ends, which lost 7 bases and 1 base, there was a span of 10 bases. The CDR3 bases are TGTGCCAGCAACTATCTTCCGAACACTGAAGCTTTCTTT. Amino acids: CASNYLPNTEAFF.

CDR3 in amino acids: CASSVGRGEGGYTF. In DNA, the CDR3 is TGTGCCAGCAGCGTAGGTCGGGGGGAAGGTGGCTACACCTTC. The chain recombines TRBV9 with TRBJ1-2; perhaps TRBD1 as D (5 bases). V was pared by 0 bases and J by 7 bases, with 13 bases between. The CDR3 runs to 14 residues. Germline V gene lookup returns CDR1 SGDLS and CDR2 YYNGEE. Full variable domain (missing parts from reference TRBV9 and TRBJ1-2): DSGVTQTPKHLITATGQRVTLRCSPRSGDLSVYWYQQSLDQGLQFLIQYYNGEERAKGNILERFSAQQFPDLHSELNLSSLELGDSALYFCASSVGRGEGGYTFGSGTRLTVV.

This clone was detected only a few times. This chain links TRBV28 with TRBJ1-5, with D possibly TRBD1 on 6 matching bases. Per the germline V gene, CDR1 is MDHEN and CDR2 is SYDVKM. The CDR3 loop spans 16 amino acids. Trimming shortened V by 2 bases and J by 3 bases, and 14 bases separated the two germline ends. The CDR3 sequence: CASSLGGGPPNQPQHF. The CDR3 nucleotides read TGTGCCAGCAGTTTAGGGGGGGGCCCGCCCAATCAGCCCCAGCATTTT.

The chain combines TRBV4-2 with TRBJ1-4, with no clear D. With 2 bases removed from V and 8 bases from J, the gap between germline ends came to 18 bases. The CDR3 totals 16 residues. Germline CDR1 LGHNA, CDR2 YNFKEQ. CDR3 in amino acids: CASSQSWARPHEKLFF. In DNA form, the CDR3 reads TGTGCCAGCAGCCAATCGTGGGCCCGACCCCACGAAAAACTGTTTTTT.

The chain is built from TRBV5-8 and TRBJ1-1, with 8 bases aligning to TRBD1. The V gene end was trimmed by 0 bases and the J gene end by 5 bases; junction bases not matched to a gene: 12. Germline CDR1 SGHTS, CDR2 YDEGEE. The CDR3 has 17 residues. The CDR3 sequence is CASSLELRDRGGTEAFF. The DNA of the CDR3 is TGTGCCAGCAGCTTGGAACTCCGAGACAGGGGAGGTACTGAAGCTTTCTTT. Full variable domain (rest looked up from reference TRBV5-8 and TRBJ1-1): EAGVTQSPTHLIKTRGQQATLRCSPISGHTSVYWYQQALGLGLQFLLWYDEGEERNRGNFPPRFSGRQFPNYSSELNVNALELEDSALYLCASSLELRDRGGTEAFFGQGTRLTVV.

This chain links TRBV11-2 with TRBJ1-3; D might be TRBD1 (5 bases). Trimming cost V 3 bases and J 0 bases, with 21 bases left between them. CDR1 and CDR2 (germline): SGHAT, FQNNGV. This CDR3 has 19 residues. This CDR3 reads CASSFTIVGGRSSGNTIYF. CDR3 DNA sequence: TGTGCCAGCAGCTTTACGATCGTGGGGGGACGAAGCTCTGGAAACACCATATATTTT.

The chain combines TRBV4-1 with TRBJ1-2; D is undetermined. The CDR3 length is 15 residues. Germline V lookup: CDR1 MGHRA, CDR2 YSYEKL. The V gene lost 0 bases and the J gene lost 8 bases, with 16 bases spanning the gap. The DNA for the CDR3 is TGCGCCAGCAGCCAAGAGATACCAAATTTTCTAGGCTACACCTTC. The encoded protein is CASSQEIPNFLGYTF.

The rearrangement uses TRBV7-2 and TRBJ2-7; 8 bases match TRBD2. The trim removed 5 bases at V and 0 bases at J, leaving 9 bases unmatched. This CDR3 is 16 amino acids long. Germline V gene sequence: CDR1 SGHTA, CDR2 FQGNSA. CDR3 coding DNA: TGTGCCAGCAGCCTCGAACTAGCGGTGAGCTCCTACGAGCAGTACTTC. The encoded protein is CASSLELAVSSYEQYF. Full variable domain (outside the CDR3, taken from reference TRBV7-2 and TRBJ2-7): GAGVSQSPSNKVTEKGKDVELRCDPISGHTALYWYRQSLGQGLEFLIYFQGNSAPDKSGLPSDRFSAERTGGSVSTLTIQRTQQEDSAVYLCASSLELAVSSYEQYFGPGTRLTVT.

The chain is built from TRBV11-2 and TRBJ2-3; TRBD2 matches 9 bases. This CDR3 is 17 amino acids long. Germline V gene sequence: CDR1 SGHAT, CDR2 FQNNGV. V lost 1 base to trimming and J lost 5 bases; unmatched junction nucleotides: 10. The CDR3 sequence: CASSLGLRGGLGDTQYF. The CDR3 DNA sequence: TGTGCCAGCAGCTTAGGACTGCGGGGGGGCTTAGGAGATACGCAGTATTTT.

This clone was detected only once. This chain uses TRBV11-2 with TRBJ1-4; TRBD1 might be the D (6 bases). In germline, CDR1 is SGHAT, CDR2 FQNNGV. With 6 bases removed from V and 1 base from J, the gap between germline ends came to 24 bases. The CDR3 spans 19 residues. The CDR3 loop is CASRPLRGGRTGTNEKLFF. Here the CDR3 DNA reads TGTGCCAGCAGACCCTTGAGGGGGGGACGCACTGGAACTAATGAAAAACTGTTTTTT. Full variable domain (missing parts from reference TRBV11-2 and TRBJ1-4): EAGVAQSPRYKIIEKRQSVAFWCNPISGHATLYWYQQILGQGPKLLIQFQNNGVVDDSQLPKDRFSAERLKGVDSTLKIQPAKLEDSAVYLCASRPLRGGRTGTNEKLFFGSGTQLSVL.

This chain uses TRBV4-3 with TRBJ1-1; TRBD1 agrees at 11 bases. From germline, CDR1 is LGHNA and CDR2 YSLEER. The CDR3 is 16 amino acids. The trim removed 1 base at V and 3 bases at J, leaving 4 bases unmatched. CDR3 amino acids: CASSQGTGGADTEAFF. CDR3 DNA: TGCGCCAGCAGCCAAGGGACAGGGGGCGCCGACACTGAAGCTTTCTTT.

This chain joins TRBV6-1 and TRBJ2-1, with TRBD2 identical over 10 bases. Germline values: CDR1 MNHNS, CDR2 SASEGT. The CDR3 sequence is 15 residues long. V dropped 1 base and J dropped 9; count of bases not matched to a gene: 6. CDR3 residues: CASSEEASGSGEQFF. CDR3 DNA sequence: TGTGCCAGCAGTGAAGAGGCTAGCGGGAGTGGTGAGCAGTTCTTC.